The TCR beta chain described here comes from a study of T cells expressing NK-cell markers. Background on the study: Sorted CD3+CD56-NKG2C+, CD3+CD56+NKG2C+ and CD3+CD56+NKG2C- T cells supplied the TCR beta repertoires.

Germline assignment: CDR1 MDHEN and CDR2 SYDVKM. CDR3 size: 12 residues. TCRdb reprocessed the 5' RACE reads and reports one entry per CDR3 protein, with no DNA. Here the sample table reports 350,000 to 450,000 distinct CDR3 sequences. This TCR derives from a man aged 18-75 years in good health. Sequences were obtained from blood T cells: a sorted CD56 or NKG2C T cell subset, CD4+ or CD8+ T cells, or bulk PBMC T cells (not recorded which). This chain links TRBV28 with TRBJ2-5; no DNA is available, so the TRBD1 call from TCRdb remains unchecked. The CDR3 protein is CASSTKQGTQYF.